What follows are 5 T cell receptor beta chains derived from one specimen sequenced in a study of blood T cell repertoires in COVID-19. Only in-frame clones appear in the TCRdb table, and some are missing; sequencing was by immunoSEQ multiplex PCR. This repertoire shows 200,000 to 250,000 clones, more than 80% found once; its top ten account for under 3.5%. Sequencing was performed on peripheral blood. These receptors originate from a man aged 25 to 40 with COVID-19, enrolled during active disease.

J is TRBJ1-1 and V is TRBV18; D remains ambiguous. The germline V gene has CDR1 KGHSH and CDR2 LQKENI. This CDR3 is 14 amino acids long. The germline V and J ends were trimmed by 3 bases and 2 bases, with 10 bases remaining between them. The chain's CDR3 is CASSPQDRNTEAFF. CDR3 in DNA: TGTGCCAGCTCACCCCAGGATCGAAACACTGAAGCTTTCTTT.

The chain employs TRBV4-3 and TRBJ2-3, with D possibly TRBD2 on 7 matching bases. This CDR3 has 15 amino acids. Germline CDR1 and CDR2: LGHNA and YSLEER. V gave up 0 bases and J gave up 9 bases, with 16 bases separating them. The chain's CDR3 is CASSQDSRGAGTQYF. The CDR3 region has the DNA TGCGCCAGCAGCCAAGATTCACGGGGGGCGGGCACGCAGTATTTT.

The gene calls are TRBV19 and TRBJ2-7, with a tentative D call TRBD2 (7 bases). Germline CDR1 LNHDA, CDR2 SQIVND (reference sequence). The CDR3 is made up of 15 amino acids. V gave up 3 bases and J gave up 3 bases, with 15 bases separating them. The chain's CDR3 is CASSIFRGAIYEQYF. The CDR3 nucleotides are TGTGCCAGTAGTATTTTTCGGGGGGCTATCTACGAGCAGTACTTC.

This clone has just one count. V is TRBV3-1 (or the pseudogene TRBV3-2) and J is TRBJ2-7; D is uncertain. Germline V gene data show CDR1 as LGHDT and CDR2 as YNNKEL (reference sequence). The CDR3 spans 13 residues. The V gene lost 2 bases and the J gene lost 4 bases, with 9 bases spanning the gap. The DNA of the CDR3 is TGTGCCAGCAGCCAAAGTCTGCTATACGAGCAGTACTTC. Its translation: CASSQSLLYEQYF.

The rearrangement links TRBV19 to TRBJ1-5, with TRBD1 matching 7 bases. The CDR3 length is 15 residues. Germline CDR1 is LNHDA and CDR2 is SQIVND (reference sequence). V gave up 3 bases and J gave up 5 bases; unmatched junction bases: 7. The CDR3, as DNA: TGTGCCAGTAGTATTTCTGGACAGGCTTATCAGCCCCAGCATTTT. Its translation is CASSISGQAYQPQHF.